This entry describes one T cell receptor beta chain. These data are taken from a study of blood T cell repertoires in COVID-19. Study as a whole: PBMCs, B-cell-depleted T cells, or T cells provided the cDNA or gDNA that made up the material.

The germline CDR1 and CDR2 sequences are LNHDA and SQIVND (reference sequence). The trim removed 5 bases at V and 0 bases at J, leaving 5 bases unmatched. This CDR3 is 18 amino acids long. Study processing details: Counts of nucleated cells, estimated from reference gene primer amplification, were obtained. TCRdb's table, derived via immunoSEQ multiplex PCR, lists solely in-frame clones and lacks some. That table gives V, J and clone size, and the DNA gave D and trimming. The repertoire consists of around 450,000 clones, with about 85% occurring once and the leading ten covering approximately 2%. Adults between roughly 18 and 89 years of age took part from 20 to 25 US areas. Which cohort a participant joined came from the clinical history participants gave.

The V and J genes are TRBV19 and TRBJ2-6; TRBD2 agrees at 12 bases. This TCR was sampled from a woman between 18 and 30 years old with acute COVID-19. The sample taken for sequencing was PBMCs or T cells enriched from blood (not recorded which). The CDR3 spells CASSVSSGGDSGANVLTF. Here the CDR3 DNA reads TGTGCCAGTAGTGTATCTAGCGGGGGGGACTCTGGGGCCAACGTCCTGACTTTC.